Listed below are T cell receptor beta chains from one sample, sequenced in a study of cytomegalovirus exposure and HLA in healthy donors. Data came from immunoSEQ multiplex PCR; TCRdb stores just in-frame clones and leaves some out. The sample lists 50,000 to 65,000 clones, over 90% occurring once. Sequenced: PBMCs. These receptor sequences come from a woman under 30 in good health and CMV-seropositive. Each CDR3 is given with its conserved first and last residue. The D gene is left open where the match is weak. Size is omitted from some rows. Given values are once, few, many or a class for expanded clones.

V gene	clone size	D gene	J gene	CDR3 protein	CDR3 DNA
TRBV5-1	-	-	TRBJ2-7	CASSLDGPGLRYEQYF	TGCGCCAGCAGCTTGGATGGGCCGGGATTGAGGTACGAGCAGTACTTC
TRBV5-4	-	-	TRBJ1-3	CASTLFGSGNTIYF	TGTGCCAGCACATTGTTCGGCTCTGGAAACACCATATATTTT
TRBV19	-	-	TRBJ1-5	CASSMGTYMHQPQHF	TGTGCCAGTAGTATGGGGACATATATGCATCAGCCCCAGCATTTT
TRBV4-2	-	-	TRBJ1-2	CASSHLPGQGDIDYGYTF	TGTGCCAGCAGCCACCTACCTGGTCAGGGCGACATTGACTATGGCTACACCTTC
TRBV19	-	-	TRBJ2-7	CASSTGTVDSYEQYF	TGTGCCAGTAGTACCGGGACTGTAGACTCCTACGAGCAGTACTTC
TRBV2	-	-	TRBJ2-1	CASSGQNPYNEQFF	TGTGCCAGCAGTGGGCAGAACCCCTACAATGAGCAGTTCTTC
TRBV7-2	-	-	TRBJ2-4	CASSLGIGQQVAKNIQYF	TGTGCCAGCAGCCTCGGGATCGGGCAGCAGGTAGCCAAAAACATTCAGTACTTC
TRBV9	-	-	TRBJ2-5	CASSAVGTLQETQYF	TGTGCCAGCAGCGCCGTCGGGACACTTCAAGAGACCCAGTACTTC
TRBV5-5	-	-	TRBJ1-2	CASSTGRTANYGYTF	TGTGCCAGCAGTACGGGGAGGACGGCTAACTATGGCTACACCTTC
TRBV5-1	once	-	TRBJ1-1	CASKEFQVPNTEAFF	TGCGCCAGCAAGGAATTCCAGGTTCCGAACACTGAAGCTTTCTTT
TRBV30	-	-	TRBJ1-6	CAWRKFQGHQRDSPLHF	TGTGCCTGGAGAAAATTTCAGGGGCACCAGAGGGATTCACCCCTCCACTTT
TRBV9	once	TRBD1	TRBJ1-1	CASSGTGRLGEAFF	TGTGCCAGCAGCGGGACAGGGCGGCTTGGTGAAGCTTTCTTT
TRBV7-6	-	-	TRBJ1-1	CASSLEGGTEAFF	TGTGCCAGCAGCTTAGAGGGGGGGACTGAAGCTTTCTTT
TRBV15	-	TRBD2	TRBJ2-1	CATSREGLAGSSYNEQFF	TGTGCCACCAGCAGAGAGGGGCTAGCGGGGAGCTCCTACAATGAGCAGTTCTTC
TRBV11-2	-	TRBD1	TRBJ2-1	CASSLTGQDQFF	TGTGCCAGCAGCTTAACAGGACAGGACCAGTTCTTC
TRBV19	-	-	TRBJ2-1	CASSMRRGAYNEQFF	TGTGCCAGTAGTATGCGGCGGGGTGCCTACAATGAGCAGTTCTTC
TRBV6-6	-	-	TRBJ1-5	CASSYSKGGAWQPQHF	TGTGCCAGCAGTTACTCGAAGGGGGGGGCTTGGCAGCCCCAGCATTTT
TRBV7-3	-	-	TRBJ1-1	CASSSQGDTEAFF	TGTGCCAGCAGCTCACAGGGAGACACTGAAGCTTTCTTT
TRBV6-1	-	TRBD2	TRBJ2-7	CASSEAGLAGEQYF	TGTGCCAGCAGTGAAGCCGGACTAGCGGGGGAGCAGTACTTC
TRBV10-3	-	TRBD2	TRBJ2-7	CAISGTSGAYEQYF	TGTGCCATCAGTGGGACTAGCGGAGCATACGAGCAGTACTTC
TRBV7-2	-	TRBD1	TRBJ2-7	CASSLVGTDISYEQYF	TGTGCCAGCAGCTTAGTAGGGACAGACATCTCCTACGAGCAGTACTTC
TRBV5-4	-	TRBD2	TRBJ2-1	CASSLGLAGSNEQFF	TGTGCCAGCAGCTTAGGGCTAGCGGGATCTAATGAGCAGTTCTTC
TRBV7-9	-	-	TRBJ1-1	CASSRYVRGFGEAFF	TGTGCCAGCAGCCGATATGTGCGGGGTTTCGGTGAAGCTTTCTTT
TRBV5-8	-	TRBD2	TRBJ2-3	CASSVAGVGDTQYF	TGTGCCAGCAGCGTAGCGGGGGTGGGAGATACGCAGTATTTT
TRBV10-3	-	-	TRBJ2-2	CAIRDRTGTGELFF	TGTGCCATCAGAGATCGGACTGGCACCGGGGAGCTGTTTTTT
TRBV28	-	-	TRBJ1-1	CASSWRPLIRDTEAFF	TGTGCCAGCAGTTGGAGACCCCTCATCCGGGACACTGAAGCTTTCTTT
TRBV2	once	TRBD2	TRBJ2-1	CASTKGLAGINEQFF	TGTGCCAGCACCAAGGGACTAGCGGGGATCAATGAGCAGTTCTTC
TRBV28	-	-	TRBJ2-7	CASSLASYEQYF	TGTGCCAGCAGCCTAGCGTCCTACGAGCAGTACTTC
TRBV7-2	-	-	TRBJ2-7	CASSFSQSSYEQYF	TGTGCCAGCAGCTTTAGCCAGAGCTCCTACGAGCAGTACTTC
TRBV7-2	-	TRBD2	TRBJ2-3	CASSWTSGGEDTQYF	TGTGCCAGCAGCTGGACTAGCGGGGGGGAAGATACGCAGTATTTT
TRBV5-1	-	-	TRBJ2-6	CASSWGDDSGANVLTF	TGCGCCAGCAGCTGGGGAGATGACTCTGGGGCCAACGTCCTGACTTTC